This T cell receptor (beta chain) was identified during a study of blood T cell repertoires in COVID-19. Study background: Acute-phase and convalescent COVID-19 samples originated in the United States, Italy and Spain. PBMCs, B-cell-depleted T cells, or T cells were the source of the cDNA or gDNA that made up the material.

Authors' analysis steps: Scientists estimated how many nucleated cells there were by amplifying reference gene primers. Method: immunoSEQ multiplex PCR; TCRdb's copy keeps in-frame clones and lacks some. The D gene and trimming were derived from the DNA, and the V and J assignments and clone size from that table. The sample contains tens of thousands of clones, around 90% of which appear only once. Germline trimming cut 2 bases from V and 4 bases from J; bases unmatched to any gene: 11. This CDR3 contains 17 residues. Per the germline V gene, CDR1 is SGHRS and CDR2 is YFSETQ. This chain connects TRBV5-1 to TRBJ2-2; 7 bases are shared with TRBD2. This receptor was obtained from a human donor in a cohort sampled during active COVID-19. The specimen was peripheral blood. This CDR3 reads CASSFALGRALTGELFF. CDR3 coding DNA: TGCGCCAGCAGCTTCGCGTTAGGGAGGGCCCTCACCGGGGAGCTGTTTTTT.